Each of the 21 T cell receptor beta chains below was sequenced from the same sample in a study of cytomegalovirus exposure and HLA in healthy donors (dated by TCRdb to 2017 to 2019). The protocol used for the library was the immunoSEQ multiplex PCR assay. A mixture of 60 forward primers for TCR Vbeta segments and 13 reverse primers for TCR Jbeta segments was used in the multiplex PCR. TCRdb provides this immuneACCESS table in a form limited to in-frame rearrangements. Some clones are lacking; in checked studies, under half of them reflect an unresolved V gene, and why the rest are absent is not known. The sample contains some 170,000 clones, roughly four fifths of them found a single time. 3.5% to 5% of the sample rests with the top ten. Sequenced sample: PBMCs. Receptors originate from a man aged 50 to 60 in good health and CMV-seropositive.

The rearrangement joins TRBV4-1 to TRBJ2-7, with D possibly TRBD2 on 6 matching bases. Trimming took 6 bases from V and 2 from J, leaving 14 bases between them. CDR1 is MGHRA, CDR2 YSYEKL, per germline. The CDR3 covers 14 residues. The CDR3: CASRMLGGPYEQYF. The DNA of the CDR3 is TGCGCCAGCAGAATGCTAGGAGGGCCCTACGAGCAGTACTTC.

The chain employs TRBV28 and TRBJ1-5, with D tentatively TRBD1 (5 bases). Germline CDR1 MDHEN, CDR2 SYDVKM. The ends were cut back, 8 bases at V and 7 bases at J, with 15 bases in the middle. The CDR3 has 13 residues. The CDR3 loop reads CASLGRGGQPQHF. CDR3 bases: TGTGCCAGCCTAGGAAGGGGTGGCCAGCCCCAGCATTTT.

The chain uses TRBV10-3 and TRBJ1-5, with 7 bases identical to TRBD1. This CDR3 comprises 14 residues. Looked up from germline, CDR1 is ENHRY and CDR2 is SYGVKD. Trimming at V came to 4 bases and at J to 7 bases, leaving 7 bases not matched to a gene. CDR3 in DNA: TGTGCCATCAGTGCAGGGGGTGGAGGCCAGCCCCAGCATTTT. Encoded protein: CAISAGGGGQPQHF.

The CDR3 DNA reads TGCGCCAGCAGCTTGGGCAACTCTGAAGCTTTCTTT. Its translation: CASSLGNSEAFF. The chain joins TRBV5-1 to TRBJ1-1; unclear D gene. The length of the CDR3 is 12 residues. V was cut by 0 bases and J by 6 bases, with 6 bases left in between. Germline V gene lookup returns CDR1 SGHRS and CDR2 YFSETQ.

The V gene is TRBV19, the J gene TRBJ1-5; 9 bases map to TRBD1. After removal of 0 bases from V and 7 bases from J, the junction contained 10 bases not matched to a gene. The CDR3 runs 17 residues. Germline V gene sequence: CDR1 LNHDA, CDR2 SQIVND (reference sequence). CDR3 residues: CASSIEDRTGDEQPQHF. The CDR3 DNA follows: TGTGCCAGTAGTATAGAAGACCGGACAGGGGATGAACAGCCCCAGCATTTT.

The rearrangement joins TRBV28 to TRBJ2-7; 9 bases are shared with TRBD1. The germline CDR1 and CDR2 sequences are MDHEN and SYDVKM. The CDR3 loop spans 13 amino acids. The ends lost 5 bases at V and 3 bases at J; junction bases unmatched: 2. The CDR3 DNA follows: TGTGCCAGCAGTAGGGGACAGGGCTACGAGCAGTACTTC. Translation gives CASSRGQGYEQYF.

Only a few counts were recorded for this clone. The rearrangement joins TRBV9 to TRBJ2-1; possible D gene TRBD1, 6 bases. Deletions cut 1 base from V and 6 bases from J, with 11 bases between. Looked up from germline, CDR1 is SGDLS and CDR2 is YYNGEE. The CDR3 has 14 residues. CDR3 in amino acids: CASSVFLGGNEQFF. The CDR3 nucleotides read TGTGCCAGCAGCGTATTTCTAGGGGGCAATGAGCAGTTCTTC.

The J gene is TRBJ2-1, the V gene TRBV6-1; 9 bases align to TRBD2. The V segment lost 5 bases and the J segment 9 bases; nucleotides outside the gene matches: 11. The CDR3 sequence is 15 residues long. Germline V gene lookup returns CDR1 MNHNS and CDR2 SASEGT. Here the CDR3 DNA reads TGTGCCAGCAGTACCCAACCGGGACTAGCAGGTGAGCAGTTCTTC. This translates into CASSTQPGLAGEQFF.

The chain employs TRBV5-4 and TRBJ1-1; 9 bases align to TRBD1. V trimming: 3 bases; J trimming: 3 bases; junction bases outside the gene matches: 6. From germline, CDR1 is SGHNT and CDR2 YYREEE (reference sequence). The CDR3 has 15 amino acids. The CDR3 loop reads CASSSGTGRDTEAFF. The CDR3 DNA reads TGTGCCAGCAGCTCCGGGACAGGGAGGGACACTGAAGCTTTCTTT.

J is TRBJ2-3 and V is TRBV5-1; 9 bases align to TRBD1. The length of the CDR3 is 16 residues. J gave up 2 bases and V 4 bases, and 8 bases lay outside the gene matches. Germline values: CDR1 SGHRS, CDR2 YFSETQ. The CDR3 loop reads CASSLGDRDHTDTQYF. The CDR3 DNA reads TGCGCCAGCAGCCTGGGGGACAGGGACCACACAGATACGCAGTATTTT.

The V call is TRBV4-3, the J call TRBJ1-2, with D perhaps matching TRBD1 (5 bases). V was cut by 0 bases and J by 3 bases, with 11 bases left in between. This CDR3 is built from 15 residues. Germline CDR1 LGHNA, CDR2 YSLEER. As DNA, the CDR3 is TGCGCCAGCAGCCAAGAATTACGGGGGGACTATGGCTACACCTTC. Encoded protein: CASSQELRGDYGYTF.

J is TRBJ2-7 and V is TRBV5-1; 7 bases map to TRBD1. The germline V gene has CDR1 SGHRS and CDR2 YFSETQ. Germline trimming cut 3 bases from V and 0 bases from J; bases unmatched to any gene: 9. There are 16 residues in the CDR3. The CDR3 spells CASSYQQGPRSYEQYF. The CDR3 coding sequence is TGCGCCAGCAGCTATCAACAGGGGCCCCGCTCCTACGAGCAGTACTTC. Looking up the rest from reference TRBV5-1 and TRBJ2-7 gives the full variable domain: KAGVTQTPRYLIKTRGQQVTLSCSPISGHRSVSWYQQTPGQGLQFLFEYFSETQRNKGNFPGRFSGRQFSNSRSEMNVSTLELGDSALYLCASSYQQGPRSYEQYFGPGTRLTVT.

The chain carries TRBV28 and TRBJ2-7; weak D call: TRBD1 (7 bases). The CDR3 is 14 residues long. Germline assignment: CDR1 MDHEN and CDR2 SYDVKM. Trimming pared 7 bases from V and 7 bases from J, leaving 20 bases between. The chain's CDR3 is CASIAGQGVGEQYF. For the CDR3, the DNA is TGTGCCAGCATTGCGGGGCAGGGGGTTGGGGAGCAGTACTTC.

The chain carries TRBV9 and TRBJ1-6, with 9 bases that match TRBD1. With V trimmed by 5 bases and J by 7 bases, 4 bases remained unmatched. The CDR3 is 14 residues long. Germline V gene sequence: CDR1 SGDLS, CDR2 YYNGEE. The CDR3 DNA follows: TGTGCCAGCAGTGGGACAGGGAGGAATTCACCCCTCCACTTT. Its protein product is CASSGTGRNSPLHF.

The chain uses TRBV19 and TRBJ1-1; perhaps TRBD1 as D (5 bases). The germline V gene encodes CDR1 LNHDA and CDR2 SQIVND (reference sequence). CDR3 length: 16 amino acids. The V gene lost 1 base and the J gene lost 4 bases, with 16 bases spanning the gap. In DNA form, the CDR3 reads TGTGCCAGTAGTATAGGCGGGGGAGGATTCGTCACTGAAGCTTTCTTT. It yields the protein CASSIGGGGFVTEAFF. Using reference TRBV19 and TRBJ1-1 for the parts outside the CDR3, the full variable domain is DGGITQSPKYLFRKEGQNVTLSCEQNLNHDAMYWYRQDPGQGLRLIYYSQIVNDFQKGDIAEGYSVSREKKESFPLTVTSAQKNPTAFYLCASSIGGGGFVTEAFFGQGTRLTVV.

The chain couples TRBV9 to TRBJ2-1; 8 positions agree with TRBD2. CDR3 length: 14 amino acids. Germline V CDR1 and CDR2: SGDLS, YYNGEE. V trimming: 4 bases; J trimming: 3 bases; junction bases outside the gene matches: 3. The CDR3 bases are TGTGCCAGCAGCCCCCGGGAGGGCTACAATGAGCAGTTCTTC. Translating gives CASSPREGYNEQFF.

The gene calls are TRBV7-2 and TRBJ2-2; TRBD1 might be the D (6 bases). V shed 1 base and J shed 6 bases, with 18 bases lying between them. The CDR3 length is 17 residues. The germline V gene encodes CDR1 SGHTA and CDR2 FQGNSA. The CDR3 loop reads CASSLDFFGGQSGELFF. Here the CDR3 DNA reads TGTGCCAGCAGCTTAGACTTTTTTGGGGGCCAATCCGGGGAGCTGTTTTTT.

In its sample, this clone was seen a few times. CDR3 coding DNA: TGTGATTGGGCGGGAGACACTGAAGCTTTCTTT. Amino acids: CDWAGDTEAFF. The genes are TRBV5-4 and TRBJ1-1; D is uncertain. Germline V lookup: CDR1 SGHNT, CDR2 YYREEE (reference sequence). The CDR3 sequence is 11 residues long.

The rearrangement links TRBV6-5 to TRBJ1-2, with D maybe TRBD1 (6 bases). The CDR3 totals 13 residues. CDR1 is MNHEY and CDR2 is SVGAGI in the germline V gene. Trimming shortened V by 6 bases and J by 8 bases, and 16 bases separated the two germline ends. CDR3: CASRTAQGGGYTF. The CDR3 DNA is TGTGCCAGCAGAACGGCACAGGGAGGGGGCTACACCTTC.

The rearrangement joins TRBV7-9 to TRBJ2-7; D unresolved. Germline CDR1 SEHNR, CDR2 FQNEAQ (reference sequence). The V end was cut by 0 bases, the J end by 2 bases, with 5 bases between. The CDR3 has 13 amino acids. CDR3 amino acids: CASSLARTYEQYF. The DNA for the CDR3 is TGTGCCAGCAGCTTAGCCAGGACCTACGAGCAGTACTTC.

The chain combines TRBV15 with TRBJ1-5; TRBD1 is a possible D gene (6 bases). V lost 7 bases to trimming and J lost 0 bases, with 13 bases between them. The V gene's germline CDR1 is LNHNV and CDR2 YYDKDF (reference sequence). The CDR3 is 15 residues long. The CDR3 DNA sequence: TGTGCCACCACGACCCTAGGGGGTAGCAATCAGCCCCAGCATTTT. Its translation is CATTTLGGSNQPQHF.